The rows below give T cell receptor beta chains drawn from one sample of a study of T cell changes during pregnancy in multiple sclerosis. The repertoire was sequenced with immunoSEQ multiplex PCR; TCRdb's copy has only in-frame clones and lacks some. The sample consists of 70,000 to 95,000 clones, 90% to 95% of them appearing once. The sample consisted of peripheral blood, taken in the first trimester of pregnancy. The receptors derive from a female donor with multiple sclerosis, enrolled in a pregnancy study. CDR3s include the opening cysteine and the closing phenylalanine or tryptophan. Each record gives: CDR3 protein, CDR3 DNA, V gene, J gene, D gene, clone size. D genes are given only for firm matches. The size of a clone is reported for some rows only, either as once, few or many, or as a class for expanded clones.

CDR3: CASSLDRGSYEQYF; DNA: TGTGCCAGCAGCTTGGACAGGGGATCCTACGAGCAGTACTTC; V: TRBV5-8; J: TRBJ2-7; D: TRBD1; size: .
CDR3: CASSVSGGDGETQYF; DNA: TGTGCCAGCAGCGTTAGCGGGGGGGATGGAGAGACCCAGTACTTC; V: TRBV9; J: TRBJ2-5; D: TRBD2; size: .
CDR3: CAWSLIWDRSNSPLHF; DNA: TGTGCCTGGAGTTTGATCTGGGACAGGTCTAATTCACCCCTCCACTTT; V: TRBV30; J: TRBJ1-6; D: TRBD1; size: .
CDR3: CASSFRDTNSPLHF; DNA: TGTGCCAGCAGCTTTAGGGACACAAATTCACCCCTCCACTTT; V: TRBV7-9; J: TRBJ1-6; D: .; size: .
CDR3: CASGLVGQGRDGYTF; DNA: TGTGCTAGTGGTTTGGTGGGACAGGGGAGGGATGGCTACACCTTC; V: TRBV12-5; J: TRBJ1-2; D: TRBD1; size: many
CDR3: CASQRDNQGAGGYTF; DNA: TGCGCCAGCCAAAGAGATAATCAGGGGGCTGGTGGCTACACCTTC; V: TRBV5-1; J: TRBJ1-2; D: TRBD1; size: .
CDR3: CASSKDRGRGGNTIYF; DNA: TGTGCCAGCAGTAAAGACAGGGGGCGCGGGGGAAACACCATATATTTT; V: TRBV6-6; J: TRBJ1-3; D: TRBD1; size: .
CDR3: CASRGGNEQFF; DNA: TGTGCCAGCAGGGGAGGCAATGAGCAGTTCTTC; V: TRBV27; J: TRBJ2-1; D: .; size: .
CDR3: CASSFLAGGAYEQFF; DNA: TGTGCCAGCAGTTTTCTAGCGGGGGGGGCCTATGAGCAGTTCTTC; V: TRBV2; J: TRBJ2-1; D: TRBD2; size: .
CDR3: CASSLPGGPKDTQYF; DNA: TGTGCCAGCAGCCTTCCGGGGGGGCCGAAAGATACGCAGTATTTT; V: TRBV9; J: TRBJ2-3; D: TRBD2; size: .
CDR3: CASSRRTGINQPQHF; DNA: TGTGCCAGCAGTAGGAGGACAGGGATCAATCAGCCCCAGCATTTT; V: TRBV2; J: TRBJ1-5; D: TRBD1; size: .
CDR3: CASSYGQANYGYTF; DNA: TGTGCCAGCAGTTACGGACAGGCAAACTATGGCTACACCTTC; V: TRBV5-6; J: TRBJ1-2; D: TRBD1; size: .
CDR3: CASSDRKRSLTEIYGYTF; DNA: TGTGCCAGCAGTGACCGAAAGAGGTCCCTGACAGAAATCTATGGCTACACCTTC; V: TRBV6-1; J: TRBJ1-2; D: .; size: .
CDR3: CASSLPQIYGYTF; DNA: TGTGCCAGCAGCCTCCCACAGATCTATGGCTACACCTTC; V: TRBV28; J: TRBJ1-2; D: .; size: once
CDR3: CASSYSREGGANVLTF; DNA: TGTGCCAGCAGTTACTCACGGGAGGGGGGGGCCAACGTCCTGACTTTC; V: TRBV6-5; J: TRBJ2-6; D: TRBD2; size: .
CDR3: CASSWGQLAGELFF; DNA: TGTGCCAGCAGCTGGGGGCAGTTGGCCGGGGAGCTGTTTTTT; V: TRBV9; J: TRBJ2-2; D: .; size: .
CDR3: CATSRDSPTNGTIYGYTF; DNA: TGTGCCACCAGCAGAGATAGCCCCACGAACGGGACAATTTATGGCTACACCTTC; V: TRBV15; J: TRBJ1-2; D: .; size: .
CDR3: CASREASTDTGELFF; DNA: TGTGCATCCCGGGAAGCTAGCACGGACACCGGGGAGCTGTTTTTT; V: TRBV10-3; J: TRBJ2-2; D: .; size: .
CDR3: CSVAVAGRGDTQYF; DNA: TGCAGCGTTGCTGTGGCGGGGAGAGGCGATACGCAGTATTTT; V: TRBV29-1; J: TRBJ2-3; D: .; size: once
CDR3: CASSIFGVTGELFF; DNA: TGTGCCAGTAGTATATTCGGGGTCACCGGGGAGCTGTTTTTT; V: TRBV19; J: TRBJ2-2; D: .; size: .
CDR3: CASTNRGSGNTIYF; DNA: TGTGCCAGCACCAACCGAGGGTCTGGAAACACCATATATTTT; V: TRBV6-4; J: TRBJ1-3; D: .; size: .
CDR3: CASKSGLGGTEAFF; DNA: TGTGCCAGCAAATCGGGACTCGGTGGTACTGAAGCTTTCTTT; V: TRBV2; J: TRBJ1-1; D: .; size: .
CDR3: CASSEVGGSSYNSPLHF; DNA: TGTGCCAGCAGTGAAGTGGGAGGGAGCTCCTATAATTCACCCCTCCACTTT; V: TRBV6-1; J: TRBJ1-6; D: .; size: .
CDR3: CASSFGSGGNQPQHF; DNA: TGTGCCAGCAGCTTTGGGAGTGGGGGCAATCAGCCCCAGCATTTT; V: TRBV27; J: TRBJ1-5; D: .; size: .
CDR3: CASSFPGATNEKLFF; DNA: TGTGCCAGCAGCTTCCCGGGGGCAACTAATGAAAAACTGTTTTTT; V: TRBV5-6; J: TRBJ1-4; D: .; size: .
CDR3: CASGRGGGIIDEQYF; DNA: TGTGCCAGCGGAAGAGGCGGGGGGATAATTGACGAGCAGTACTTC; V: TRBV27; J: TRBJ2-7; D: TRBD2; size: .
CDR3: CASSEWGPGDTQYF; DNA: TGCGCCAGCAGTGAGTGGGGCCCCGGAGATACGCAGTATTTT; V: TRBV10-1; J: TRBJ2-3; D: .; size: .
CDR3: CASSLMGRRGTYEQYF; DNA: TGTGCCAGCAGCTTGATGGGCCGGCGGGGAACCTACGAGCAGTACTTC; V: TRBV7-8; J: TRBJ2-7; D: .; size: .
CDR3: CARVQGADQPQHF; DNA: TGTGCCAGGGTACAGGGGGCGGATCAGCCCCAGCATTTT; V: TRBV25-1; J: TRBJ1-5; D: TRBD1; size: .
CDR3: CASSDRAISNQPQHF; DNA: TGTGCCAGCAGCGACAGGGCCATCAGCAATCAGCCCCAGCATTTT; V: TRBV2; J: TRBJ1-5; D: TRBD1; size: .
CDR3: CASSLETVNTGELFF; DNA: TGTGCCAGCAGCTTGGAGACAGTGAACACCGGGGAGCTGTTTTTT; V: TRBV5-4; J: TRBJ2-2; D: .; size: few
CDR3: CASEATGELFF; DNA: TGCGCCAGCGAGGCTACCGGGGAGCTGTTTTTT; V: TRBV4-1; J: TRBJ2-2; D: .; size: .
CDR3: CAWSEGWGSNQPQHF; DNA: TGTGCCTGGAGTGAGGGGTGGGGTAGCAATCAGCCCCAGCATTTT; V: TRBV30; J: TRBJ1-5; D: .; size: .
CDR3: CASSQGRTSFEQYF; DNA: TGCGCCAGCAGCCAAGGAAGGACATCTTTCGAGCAGTACTTC; V: TRBV4-1; J: TRBJ2-7; D: .; size: .
CDR3: CASSLGTSPNEQFF; DNA: TGTGCCAGCAGCTTAGGGACTAGCCCCAATGAGCAGTTCTTC; V: TRBV9; J: TRBJ2-1; D: TRBD2; size: .
CDR3: CASSLRSSYGYTF; DNA: TGTGCCAGCAGCTTGCGGTCTTCCTATGGCTACACCTTC; V: TRBV5-4; J: TRBJ1-2; D: .; size: .
CDR3: CASSQATTGGYYEQYF; DNA: TGCGCCAGCAGCCAAGCGACGACAGGGGGATACTACGAGCAGTACTTC; V: TRBV4-1; J: TRBJ2-7; D: TRBD1; size: .
CDR3: CASAEGGLLYEQYF; DNA: TGTGCCAGCGCTGAGGGGGGGCTACTGTACGAGCAGTACTTC; V: TRBV5-5; J: TRBJ2-7; D: .; size: .
CDR3: CASSTTGQQETQYF; DNA: TGTGCCAGCAGCACGACAGGGCAACAAGAGACCCAGTACTTC; V: TRBV7-2; J: TRBJ2-5; D: TRBD1; size: .
CDR3: CASLRQITYQETQYF; DNA: TGTGCCAGCCTTCGACAGATCACGTACCAAGAGACCCAGTACTTC; V: TRBV6-1; J: TRBJ2-5; D: .; size: .
CDR3: CASSPYDRGLEAFF; DNA: TGCGCCAGCAGCCCTTACGACAGGGGTCTTGAAGCTTTCTTT; V: TRBV5-1; J: TRBJ1-1; D: TRBD1; size: .
CDR3: CASSGQKPYNEQFF; DNA: TGTGCCAGCAGCGGACAGAAGCCCTACAATGAGCAGTTCTTC; V: TRBV27; J: TRBJ2-1; D: .; size: .
CDR3: CASSERTADNQPQHF; DNA: TGTGCCAGCAGTGAGCGGACAGCTGATAATCAGCCCCAGCATTTT; V: TRBV2; J: TRBJ1-5; D: .; size: .
CDR3: CASSLAGTAPNGYTF; DNA: TGCGCCAGCAGCTTGGCCGGGACAGCTCCTAATGGCTACACCTTC; V: TRBV5-1; J: TRBJ1-2; D: TRBD1; size: .
CDR3: CAWRDTGAHNSPLHF; DNA: TGTGCCTGGAGGGATACAGGGGCCCATAATTCACCCCTCCACTTT; V: TRBV30; J: TRBJ1-6; D: TRBD1; size: .
CDR3: CASSVVDGELGGEQYF; DNA: TGTGCCAGCAGCGTAGTAGACGGCGAATTAGGGGGTGAGCAGTACTTC; V: TRBV9; J: TRBJ2-7; D: .; size: .
CDR3: CASSSLLRSGYTF; DNA: TGTGCCAGCAGCTCCTTACTGAGGTCAGGCTACACCTTC; V: TRBV5-6; J: TRBJ1-2; D: .; size: .
CDR3: CASSEYRGNQPQHF; DNA: TGTGCCAGCAGTGAATACAGGGGGAATCAGCCCCAGCATTTT; V: TRBV6-1; J: TRBJ1-5; D: TRBD1; size: .
CDR3: CASSVSGGGTDTQYF; DNA: TGTGCCAGCAGCGTAAGCGGGGGGGGCACAGATACGCAGTATTTT; V: TRBV9; J: TRBJ2-3; D: TRBD2; size: .
CDR3: CATQQPNTEAFF; DNA: TGTGCCACCCAACAGCCGAACACTGAAGCTTTCTTT; V: TRBV10-3; J: TRBJ1-1; D: .; size: once
CDR3: CASSLLAGATDTQYF; DNA: TGTGCCAGCAGTTTATTAGCAGGGGCCACAGATACGCAGTATTTT; V: TRBV27; J: TRBJ2-3; D: .; size: .
CDR3: CASSEVAANYGYTF; DNA: TGTGCCAGCAGCGAGGTCGCGGCTAACTATGGCTACACCTTC; V: TRBV5-5; J: TRBJ1-2; D: .; size: .
CDR3: CASSQDPTGLYGYTF; DNA: TGTGCCAGCAGCCAAGATCCCACAGGGCTCTATGGCTACACCTTC; V: TRBV14; J: TRBJ1-2; D: .; size: .